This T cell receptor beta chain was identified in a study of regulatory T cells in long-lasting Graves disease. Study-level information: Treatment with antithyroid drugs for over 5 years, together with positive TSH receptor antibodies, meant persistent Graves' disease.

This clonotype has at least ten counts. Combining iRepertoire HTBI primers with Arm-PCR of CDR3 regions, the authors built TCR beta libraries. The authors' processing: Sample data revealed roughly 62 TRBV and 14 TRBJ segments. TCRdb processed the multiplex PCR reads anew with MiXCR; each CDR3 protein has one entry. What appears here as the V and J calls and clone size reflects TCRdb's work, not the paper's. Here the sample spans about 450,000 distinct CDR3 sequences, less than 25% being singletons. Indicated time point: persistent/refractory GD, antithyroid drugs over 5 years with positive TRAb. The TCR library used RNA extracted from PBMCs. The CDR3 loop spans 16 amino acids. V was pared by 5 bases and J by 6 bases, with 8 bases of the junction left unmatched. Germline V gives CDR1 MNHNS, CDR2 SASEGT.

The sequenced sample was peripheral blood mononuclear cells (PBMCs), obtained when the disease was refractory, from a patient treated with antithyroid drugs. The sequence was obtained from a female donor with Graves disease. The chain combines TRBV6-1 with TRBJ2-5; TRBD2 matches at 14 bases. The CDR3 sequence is CASSRPGLAGVKTQYF. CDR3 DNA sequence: TGTGCCAGCAGTCGTCCGGGACTAGCGGGAGTAAAGACCCAGTACTTC.